Following are 20 T cell receptor beta chains from one sample sequenced in a study of cytomegalovirus exposure and HLA in healthy donors. Primers: 60 Vbeta forward and 13 Jbeta reverse. The table came from immunoSEQ multiplex PCR; TCRdb's copy has only in-frame clones and leaves some out. The table records some 150,000 clones, roughly 80% of them present only once. The sequencing sample was made of PBMCs. All receptors derive from a man between 18 and 29 years old in good health and CMV-seropositive.

This clone occurred a few times. The CDR3 bases are TGTGCCAGCAGTGAGATGTCGGGGGGATACAATGAGCAGTTCTTC. It translates to CASSEMSGGYNEQFF. This sequence joins TRBV6-1 and TRBJ2-1; 7 positions match TRBD2. The CDR3 contains 15 residues. V lost 3 bases and J lost 4; bases outside the gene matches: 6. Germline CDR1 and CDR2: MNHNS and SASEGT.

In DNA form, the CDR3 reads TGTGCCAGCAGCGTAGCGGGACAGGGGAGCGGAGGGACTGAAGCTTTCTTT. Translation gives CASSVAGQGSGGTEAFF. The chain recombines TRBV9 with TRBJ1-1, with 10 bases that match TRBD1. This CDR3 has 17 residues. The germline gives CDR1 SGDLS, CDR2 YYNGEE. The J segment lost 5 bases and the V segment lost 0 bases, leaving 10 bases of the junction unmatched.

V gene TRBV4-2 combines with J gene TRBJ1-1; D possibly corresponds to TRBD1 (5 bases). This CDR3 comprises 12 residues. V was cut by 5 bases and J by 7 bases, with 11 bases left in between. The V gene's germline CDR1 is LGHNA and CDR2 YNFKEQ. Here the CDR3 DNA reads TGTGCCAGCAGCTCAATCAGGGATGAAGCTTTCTTT. It translates to CASSSIRDEAFF.

The chain employs TRBV9 and TRBJ1-1; TRBD1 aligns across 8 bases. Germline values: CDR1 SGDLS, CDR2 YYNGEE. This CDR3 region has 15 residues. V lost 3 bases to trimming and J lost 6 bases; unmatched junction nucleotides: 10. CDR3 in DNA: TGTGCCAGCAGCGCTAATCAGGGGGCGGTCGCTGAAGCTTTCTTT. Translation gives CASSANQGAVAEAFF.

This clone is a singleton in its sample. The CDR3 DNA is TGCGCCAGCAGCCAAGATGGCTATCAGCCCCAGCATTTT. Translating gives CASSQDGYQPQHF. The V call is TRBV4-3, the J call TRBJ1-5; no clear D gene. Germline CDR1 and CDR2: LGHNA and YSLEER. With 0 bases removed from V and 5 bases from J, the gap between germline ends came to 5 bases. This CDR3 has 13 residues.

V gene TRBV11-2 combines with J gene TRBJ2-7; 7 positions agree with TRBD2. The germline V gene has CDR1 SGHAT and CDR2 FQNNGV. The CDR3 extends over 16 amino acids. Germline trimming cut 0 bases from V and 6 bases from J; bases unmatched to any gene: 11. The CDR3 DNA reads as TGTGCCAGCAGCTTAGACCCAGCGGGGATAACGTTCGAGCAGTACTTC. It codes for CASSLDPAGITFEQYF.

The rearrangement uses TRBV19 and TRBJ1-1; D might be TRBD1 (6 bases). CDR3 length equals 17 residues. Germline V lookup: CDR1 LNHDA, CDR2 SQIVND (reference sequence). The ends were cut back, 2 bases at V and 2 bases at J, with 18 bases in the middle. The CDR3: CASSIYQDSPSNTEAFF. The CDR3 DNA follows: TGTGCCAGTAGTATATACCAGGACAGCCCAAGTAACACTGAAGCTTTCTTT.

The chain joins TRBV4-2 to TRBJ2-7; D gene ambiguous. The CDR3 is 14 residues long. The germline CDR1 and CDR2 sequences are LGHNA and YNFKEQ. The germline V and J ends were trimmed by 1 base and 3 bases, with 10 bases remaining between them. CDR3 residues: CASSQGNSLYEQYF. In DNA form, the CDR3 reads TGTGCCAGCAGCCAAGGGAACAGTCTCTACGAGCAGTACTTC.

The V and J genes are TRBV5-4 and TRBJ2-5; 7 bases map to TRBD1. The CDR3 length is 15 residues. Germline CDR1 is SGHNT and CDR2 is YYREEE (reference sequence). Trimming removed 6 bases from V and 1 base from J; junction bases left unmatched: 9. The CDR3 loop reads CASKLSTGTQETQYF. Written as DNA, the CDR3 is TGTGCCAGCAAACTGTCGACAGGGACCCAAGAGACCCAGTACTTC.

The chain is built from TRBV6-6 and TRBJ2-1; 8 bases are a match to TRBD2. The CDR3 length is 15 residues. Germline V CDR1 and CDR2: MNHNY, SVGAGI (reference sequence). Trimming removed 5 bases from V and 4 bases from J; junction bases left unmatched: 7. CDR3 sequence (DNA): TGTGCCAGCAGTCCTATAGCGGGGCTTTACAATGAGCAGTTCTTC. Its translation: CASSPIAGLYNEQFF.

The rearrangement joins TRBV6-5 to TRBJ1-5; D not certain. The CDR3 extends over 14 amino acids. Germline assignment: CDR1 MNHEY and CDR2 SVGAGI. V was pared by 4 bases and J by 3 bases, with 10 bases between. In DNA form, the CDR3 reads TGTGCCAGCAGTTTAAACGGGGTCAATCAGCCCCAGCATTTT. Encoded protein: CASSLNGVNQPQHF.

This clone has a single count. The chain links TRBV11-2 to TRBJ1-3; the match to TRBD1 covers 7 bases. Germline V gives CDR1 SGHAT, CDR2 FQNNGV. This CDR3 has 16 residues. J lost 2 bases, V lost 4 bases, and 8 bases had no gene match. Here the CDR3 DNA reads TGTGCCAGCAGCTGGGGGGACAGAGGGACTGGAAACACCATATATTTT. The encoded protein is CASSWGDRGTGNTIYF.

The chain carries TRBV5-1 and TRBJ2-2, with 8 bases lining up with TRBD2. Germline CDR1 and CDR2: SGHRS and YFSETQ. J lost 7 bases, V lost 2 bases, and 13 bases had no gene match. CDR3 size: 17 residues. The CDR3 loop reads CASSLSTSGGINGELFF. Here the CDR3 DNA reads TGCGCCAGCAGCTTAAGCACTAGCGGTGGGATAAACGGGGAGCTGTTTTTT.

This chain joins TRBV4-1 and TRBJ1-1, with 8 nucleotides matching TRBD1. The CDR3 has 15 residues. In germline, CDR1 is MGHRA, CDR2 YSYEKL. With 3 bases clipped from V and 5 bases from J, the junction kept 8 bases outside the gene matches. The CDR3 DNA is TGCGCCAGCAGCCACTTCGGACAGGGTGGTACTGAAGCTTTCTTT. Its translation: CASSHFGQGGTEAFF.

The CDR3 nucleotides are TGTGCCTGGACCGGGACTCCGTCGTCAGGGCAGTACTTC. Residues: CAWTGTPSSGQYF. The chain links TRBV30 to TRBJ2-7; a possible D gene is TRBD2 (6 bases). CDR1 is GTSNPN and CDR2 is SVGIG in the germline V gene (reference sequence). The CDR3 length is 13 residues. V gave up 4 bases and J gave up 9 bases, with 19 bases separating them.

This chain uses TRBV9 with TRBJ1-2, with 8 bases that match TRBD1. V lost 0 bases, J lost 8 bases, and 9 bases stayed unmatched. CDR1 SGDLS and CDR2 YYNGEE come from the germline V gene. This CDR3 is 15 amino acids long. CDR3 sequence reads: CASSVVQGAPGGYTF. The CDR3 DNA is TGTGCCAGCAGCGTAGTTCAGGGGGCGCCGGGAGGCTACACCTTC.

V gene TRBV4-2 combines with J gene TRBJ1-3; TRBD1 is a possible D gene (5 bases). The CDR3 is 17 residues long. Germline V gene lookup returns CDR1 LGHNA and CDR2 YNFKEQ. V dropped 0 bases and J dropped 0 bases, with 12 bases sitting between them. The CDR3 protein is CASSQDQGFYSGNTIYF. CDR3 DNA: TGTGCCAGCAGCCAAGATCAGGGATTTTACTCTGGAAACACCATATATTTT.

This clone has just a few counts. The sample contains more than one DNA sequence encoding this CDR3. The chain recombines TRBV4-1 with TRBJ1-5; D is ambiguous. The CDR3 consists of 15 residues. CDR1 and CDR2 from the germline V gene are MGHRA and YSYEKL. Trimming took 1 base from V and 1 from J, leaving 8 bases between them. The CDR3 DNA reads as TGCGCCAGCAGCCAAGCCGGACTCAGCAATCAGCCCCAGCATTTT. This gives the protein CASSQAGLSNQPQHF.

The genes are TRBV25-1 and TRBJ2-7; D gene unclear. Germline V gives CDR1 MGHDK, CDR2 SYGVNS. V lost 3 bases and J lost 2, with 11 bases in between. The CDR3 runs to 14 residues. CDR3 in amino acids: CASSDELDPYEQYF. Written as DNA, the CDR3 is TGTGCCAGCAGTGACGAGCTAGACCCCTACGAGCAGTACTTC.

The chain uses TRBV7-8 and TRBJ2-5; D ambiguous. CDR3 length: 12 amino acids. The ends were cut back, 5 bases at V and 5 bases at J, with 9 bases in the middle. Per germline, CDR1 SGHVS and CDR2 FQNEAQ. The CDR3 reads CASSLTSETQYF. The CDR3 DNA sequence: TGTGCCAGCAGCCTTACGAGCGAGACCCAGTACTTC.